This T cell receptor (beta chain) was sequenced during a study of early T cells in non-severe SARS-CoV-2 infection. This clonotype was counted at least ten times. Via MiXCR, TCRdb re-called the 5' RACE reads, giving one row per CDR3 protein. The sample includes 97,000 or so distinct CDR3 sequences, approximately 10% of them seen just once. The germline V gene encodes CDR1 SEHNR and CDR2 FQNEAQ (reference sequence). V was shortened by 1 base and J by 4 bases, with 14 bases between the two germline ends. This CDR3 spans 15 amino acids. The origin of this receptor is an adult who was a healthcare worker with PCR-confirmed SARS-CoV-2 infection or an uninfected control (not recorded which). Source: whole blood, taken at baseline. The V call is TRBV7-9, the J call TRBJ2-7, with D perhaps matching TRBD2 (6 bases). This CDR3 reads CASSLGDVGGYEQYF. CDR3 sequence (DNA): TGTGCCAGCAGCTTAGGAGATGTGGGGGGTTACGAGCAGTACTTC.